This T cell receptor beta chain came from a study of CD8 T cells in Susac syndrome. This clonotype is a singleton in its sample. A quantity of roughly 0.5 to 1 ug RNA underwent reverse transcription using random hexamers. TCRdb recomputed calls from the immunoSEQ multiplex PCR reads with MiXCR, one row per CDR3 protein. The table includes 160,000 or so distinct CDR3 sequences, approximately 93% detected once. Trimming removed 5 bases from V and 0 bases from J, with 14 bases in between. Germline V gives CDR1 DFQATT, CDR2 SNEGSKA (reference sequence). The CDR3 spans 15 residues. The T cells that were sequenced for TCR beta were CD8+ and CD4+ cells from blood. FACS enriched CD8+ TEMRA cells, while bulk CD8+ and CD4+ were negatively isolated.

This sequence joins TRBV20-1 and TRBJ1-5; TRBD1 is a possible D gene (5 bases). The sequence came from a human donor with multiple sclerosis. Sample: CD4+ T cells from PBMCs. CDR3 coding DNA: TGCAGTGCTCGGACGGACACATATAGCAATCAGCCCCAGCATTTT. Protein: CSARTDTYSNQPQHF.